This T cell receptor beta chain was recorded in a study of cytomegalovirus exposure and HLA in healthy donors. Regarding the study as a whole: A link between a missense DCLRE1C variant and TCR beta V- and J-gene trimming emerged from a later analysis.

In the case of this clone: The antigen remains undetermined.

The PCR contained 60 Vbeta and 13 Jbeta primers. Assay: immunoSEQ multiplex PCR; the TCRdb copy retains only in-frame clones and omits some. The sample records 100,000 to 150,000 clones, roughly 84% being singletons. Sequenced material: PBMCs. The receptor's source is a man between 50 and 59 years old in good health and CMV-seronegative.

The CDR3 loop reads CASSQPGVENEQFF. The CDR3 DNA sequence: TGTGCCAGCAGCCAACCGGGGGTCGAGAATGAGCAGTTCTTC. The V and J genes are TRBV6-5 and TRBJ2-1; possible D gene TRBD2, 6 bases. CDR1 and CDR2 (germline): MNHEY, SVGAGI. The CDR3 totals 14 residues. Trimming shortened V by 6 bases and J by 7 bases, and 16 bases separated the two germline ends.